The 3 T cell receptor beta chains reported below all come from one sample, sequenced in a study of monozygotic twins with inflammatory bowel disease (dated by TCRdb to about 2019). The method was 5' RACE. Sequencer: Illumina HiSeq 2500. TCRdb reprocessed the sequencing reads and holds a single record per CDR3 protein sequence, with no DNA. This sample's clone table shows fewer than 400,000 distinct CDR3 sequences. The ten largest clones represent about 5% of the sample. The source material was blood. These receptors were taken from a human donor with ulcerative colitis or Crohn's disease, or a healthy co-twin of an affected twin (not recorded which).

CDR3 residues: CATSRVPAGSNQPQHF. This chain links TRBV15 with TRBJ1-5; TCRdb picks TRBD1, but there is no DNA to check that call. The germline gives CDR1 LNHNV, CDR2 YYDKDF (reference sequence). The CDR3 runs to 16 residues.

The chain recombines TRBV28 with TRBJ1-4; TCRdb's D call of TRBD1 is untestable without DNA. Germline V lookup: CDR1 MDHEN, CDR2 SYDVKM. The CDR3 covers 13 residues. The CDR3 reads CASSPGGGEKLFF.

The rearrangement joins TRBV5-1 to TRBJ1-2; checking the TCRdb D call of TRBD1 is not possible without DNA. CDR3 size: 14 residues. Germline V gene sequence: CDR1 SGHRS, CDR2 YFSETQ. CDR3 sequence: CASGRPDRGLGYTF.